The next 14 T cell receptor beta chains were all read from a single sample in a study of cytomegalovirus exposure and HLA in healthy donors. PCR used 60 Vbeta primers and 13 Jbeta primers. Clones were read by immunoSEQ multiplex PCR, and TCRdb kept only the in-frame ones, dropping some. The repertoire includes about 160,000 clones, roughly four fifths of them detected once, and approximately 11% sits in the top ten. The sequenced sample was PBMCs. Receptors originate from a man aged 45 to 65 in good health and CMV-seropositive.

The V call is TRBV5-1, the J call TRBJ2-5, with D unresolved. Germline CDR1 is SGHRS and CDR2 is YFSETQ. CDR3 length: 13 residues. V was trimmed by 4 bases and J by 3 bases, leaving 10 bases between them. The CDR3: CASSLDGEETQYF. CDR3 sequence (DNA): TGCGCCAGCAGCCTGGACGGAGAAGAGACCCAGTACTTC.

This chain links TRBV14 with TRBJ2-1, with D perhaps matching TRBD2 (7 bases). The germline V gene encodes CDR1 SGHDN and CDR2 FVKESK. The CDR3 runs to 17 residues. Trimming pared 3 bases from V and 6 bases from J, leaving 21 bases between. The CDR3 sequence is CASSQRGLGGGVNEQFF. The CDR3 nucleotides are TGTGCCAGCAGCCAGAGGGGGTTAGGGGGAGGGGTCAATGAGCAGTTCTTC.

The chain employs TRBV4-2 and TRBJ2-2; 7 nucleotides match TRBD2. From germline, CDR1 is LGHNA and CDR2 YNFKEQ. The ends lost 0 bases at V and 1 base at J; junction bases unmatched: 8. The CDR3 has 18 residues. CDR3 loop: CASSQDYGAGVNTGELFF. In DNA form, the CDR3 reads TGTGCCAGCAGCCAAGATTACGGTGCGGGGGTGAACACCGGGGAGCTGTTTTTT.

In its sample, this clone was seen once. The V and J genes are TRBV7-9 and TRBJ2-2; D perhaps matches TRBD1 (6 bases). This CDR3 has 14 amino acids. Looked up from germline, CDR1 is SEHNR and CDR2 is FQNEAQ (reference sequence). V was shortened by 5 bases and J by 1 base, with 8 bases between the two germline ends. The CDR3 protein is CASSQQGNTGELFF. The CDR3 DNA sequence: TGTGCCAGCAGCCAACAGGGGAACACCGGGGAGCTGTTTTTT.

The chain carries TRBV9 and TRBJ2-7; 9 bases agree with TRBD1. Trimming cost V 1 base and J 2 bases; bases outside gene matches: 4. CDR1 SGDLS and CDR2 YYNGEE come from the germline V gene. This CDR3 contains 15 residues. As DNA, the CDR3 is TGTGCCAGCAGCGTATCGGACAGGGGCGCCTACGAGCAGTACTTC. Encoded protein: CASSVSDRGAYEQYF.

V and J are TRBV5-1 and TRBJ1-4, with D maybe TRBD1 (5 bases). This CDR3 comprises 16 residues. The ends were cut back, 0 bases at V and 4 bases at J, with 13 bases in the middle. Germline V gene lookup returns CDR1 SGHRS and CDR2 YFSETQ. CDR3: CASSLAGDSINEKLFF. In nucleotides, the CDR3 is TGCGCCAGCAGCTTGGCAGGTGACAGTATTAATGAAAAACTGTTTTTT.

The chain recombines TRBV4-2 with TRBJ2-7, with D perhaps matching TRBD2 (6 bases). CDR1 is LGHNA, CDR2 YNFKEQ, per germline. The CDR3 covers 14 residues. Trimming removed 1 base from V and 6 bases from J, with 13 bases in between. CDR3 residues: CASSQAGSSPEQYF. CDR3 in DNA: TGTGCCAGCAGCCAAGCCGGGAGTTCCCCCGAGCAGTACTTC.

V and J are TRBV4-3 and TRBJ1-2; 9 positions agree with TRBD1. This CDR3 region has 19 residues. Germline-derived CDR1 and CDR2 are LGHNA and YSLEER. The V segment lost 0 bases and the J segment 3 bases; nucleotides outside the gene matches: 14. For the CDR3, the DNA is TGCGCCAGCAGCCAAGATCTTATAACAGGGGGCCGGGAAGACTATGGCTACACCTTC. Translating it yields CASSQDLITGGREDYGYTF.

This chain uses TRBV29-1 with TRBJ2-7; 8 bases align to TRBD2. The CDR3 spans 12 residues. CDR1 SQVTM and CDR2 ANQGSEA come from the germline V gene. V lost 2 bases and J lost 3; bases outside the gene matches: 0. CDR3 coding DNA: TGCAGCGTTGAACTAGCGGGCTACGAGCAGTACTTC. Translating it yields CSVELAGYEQYF.

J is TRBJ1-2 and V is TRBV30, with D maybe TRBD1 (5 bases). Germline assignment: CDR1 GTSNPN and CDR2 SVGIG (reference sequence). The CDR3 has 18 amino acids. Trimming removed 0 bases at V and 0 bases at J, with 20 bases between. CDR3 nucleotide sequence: TGTGCCTGGAGTGTGCCTTCACACGCAGGGATGCCTAACTATGGCTACACCTTC. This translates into CAWSVPSHAGMPNYGYTF.

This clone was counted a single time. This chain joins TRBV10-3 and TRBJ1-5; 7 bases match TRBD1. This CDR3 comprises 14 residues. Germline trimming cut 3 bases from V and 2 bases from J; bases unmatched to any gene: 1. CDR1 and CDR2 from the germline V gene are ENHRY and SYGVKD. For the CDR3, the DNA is TGTGCCATCAGTGACGACAGGGGCAATCAGCCCCAGCATTTT. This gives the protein CAISDDRGNQPQHF.

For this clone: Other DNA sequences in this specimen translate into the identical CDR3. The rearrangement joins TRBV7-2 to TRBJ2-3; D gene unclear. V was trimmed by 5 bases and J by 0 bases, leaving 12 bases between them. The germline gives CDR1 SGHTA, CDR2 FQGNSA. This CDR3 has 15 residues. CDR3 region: CASSPRRVSTDTQYF. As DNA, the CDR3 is TGTGCCAGCAGCCCCCGACGGGTTAGCACAGATACGCAGTATTTT.

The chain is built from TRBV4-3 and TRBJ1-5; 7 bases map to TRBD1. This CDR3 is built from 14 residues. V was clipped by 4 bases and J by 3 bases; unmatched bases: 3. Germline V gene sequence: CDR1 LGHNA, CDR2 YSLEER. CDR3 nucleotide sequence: TGCGCCAGCAGCCGGGACAGAACCAATCAGCCCCAGCATTTT. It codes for CASSRDRTNQPQHF.

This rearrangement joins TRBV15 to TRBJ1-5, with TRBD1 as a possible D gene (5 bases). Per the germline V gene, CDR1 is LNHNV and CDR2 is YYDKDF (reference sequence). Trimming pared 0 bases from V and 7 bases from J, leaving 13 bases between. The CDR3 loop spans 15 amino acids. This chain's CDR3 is CATSRDQGREQPQHF. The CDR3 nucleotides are TGTGCCACCAGCAGAGACCAGGGTAGAGAACAGCCCCAGCATTTT.